This is a list of T cell receptor beta chains from one sample in a study of blood T cell repertoires in COVID-19. Assay: immunoSEQ multiplex PCR; the TCRdb copy retains only in-frame clones and omits some. Of 250,000 or so clones in the sample, 88% were seen once. Sequencing input: PBMCs or T cells enriched from blood (not recorded which). The receptors here all came from a woman in her forties with acute COVID-19. The CDR3 runs from the conserved cysteine through the conserved F or W. D genes are given only for firm matches. Clone sizes are given selectively: once, few, many, or a class where the clone is expanded.

d_gene | abundance | j_gene | v_gene | CDR3nt | CDR3aa
- | - | TRBJ1-2 | TRBV19 | TGTGCCAGTAGTATATCAGGGGTCCATGGCTACACCTTC | CASSISGVHGYTF
TRBD1 | - | TRBJ2-1 | TRBV6-5 | TGTGCCAGCAGTTACGAAGGACAGGGATACAATGAGCAGTTCTTC | CASSYEGQGYNEQFF
TRBD1 | - | TRBJ2-2 | TRBV24-1 | TGTGCCACAGGAGACAGGGGGGCAATCACCGGGGAGCTGTTTTTT | CATGDRGAITGELFF
- | - | TRBJ1-2 | TRBV27 | TGTGCCAGCAGTTTAACTCTCGGCTATGGCTACACCTTC | CASSLTLGYGYTF
- | - | TRBJ1-2 | TRBV7-9 | TGTGCCAGCAGCAACGGACAGTCCTATGGCTACACCTTC | CASSNGQSYGYTF
- | - | TRBJ2-5 | TRBV6-5 | TGTGCCAGCAGATTCAGCGGGCCCGAGACCCAGTACTTC | CASRFSGPETQYF
- | - | TRBJ2-2 | TRBV6-5 | TGTGCCAGCAGTTACGATTACTATCGGGAGCTGTTTTTT | CASSYDYYRELFF
TRBD2 | - | TRBJ2-5 | TRBV5-1 | TGCGCCAGCAGCTCCGGGACTATTTACGGAGAGACCCAGTACTTC | CASSSGTIYGETQYF
- | - | TRBJ1-6 | TRBV9 | TGTGCCAGCAGCGTAGAAGGGAGTTATAATTCACCCCTCCACTTT | CASSVEGSYNSPLHF
- | - | TRBJ2-1 | TRBV5-1 | TGCGCCAGCAGCCCGGGACTTCTTGAGCAGTTCTTC | CASSPGLLEQFF
TRBD1 | once | TRBJ1-6 | TRBV11-2 | TGTGCCAGCAGCGGTGAAGGACAGGGATTCAATTCACCCCTCCACTTT | CASSGEGQGFNSPLHF
- | - | TRBJ2-5 | TRBV9 | TGTGCCAGCAGCGTAGCTGTAGAGGTCTGGGAGACCCAGTACTTC | CASSVAVEVWETQYF
TRBD1 | few | TRBJ1-2 | TRBV10-3 | TGTGCCATCAGTTCGGGACAGGGGTCCCCCTATGGCTACACCTTC | CAISSGQGSPYGYTF
- | - | TRBJ2-7 | TRBV20-1 | TGCAGTGCTAGTTACGGGGGGACAGGTGACTACGAGCAGTACTTC | CSASYGGTGDYEQYF
TRBD1 | - | TRBJ2-1 | TRBV10-3 | TGTGCCATCAGTCCAAATATCGGGACAGAGAACAATGAGCAGTTCTTC | CAISPNIGTENNEQFF
TRBD2 | - | TRBJ2-3 | TRBV7-8 | TGTGCCAGCAGCCCCGGGCTAGCGGGGGGGTCGACAGATACGCAGTATTTT | CASSPGLAGGSTDTQYF
- | - | TRBJ1-2 | TRBV29-1 | TGCAGCGTTGAACGGAGGGGATCAGGCTATGGCTACACCTTC | CSVERRGSGYGYTF
- | - | TRBJ2-2 | TRBV11-2 | TGTGCCAGCAGCACTGAAAGGGGTTGGAACACCGGGGAGCTGTTTTTT | CASSTERGWNTGELFF
TRBD1 | - | TRBJ1-2 | TRBV18 | TGTGCCAGCTCACCACCCTCCGGGACAGGGATCGACTATGGCTACACCTTC | CASSPPSGTGIDYGYTF
- | - | TRBJ2-6 | TRBV12-3/TRBV12-4 | TGTGCCAGCATGATCGGGGGGGCCAACGTCCTGACTTTC | CASMIGGANVLTF
TRBD2 | - | TRBJ2-5 | TRBV19 | TGTGCCAGTAGTTTTGGACTAGCCGGGTGGACCCAGTACTTC | CASSFGLAGWTQYF
TRBD1 | - | TRBJ1-1 | TRBV30 | TGTGCCTGGAGTGCGGGACAGGGCTACACTGAAGCTTTCTTT | CAWSAGQGYTEAFF
- | - | TRBJ1-1 | TRBV14 | TGTGCCAGCAGCCAAGTTCCTTTCGGAGCTTTCTTT | CASSQVPFGAFF
TRBD1 | - | TRBJ1-1 | TRBV7-6 | TGTGCCAGCAGCTTAGCGGGACAGGGCGTCGCTGAAGCTTTCTTT | CASSLAGQGVAEAFF
TRBD1 | - | TRBJ1-5 | TRBV30 | TGTGCCTGGAGTGACGGACAGACAGGGGGCTTCAGGGCCCAGCATTTT | CAWSDGQTGGFRAQHF
- | - | TRBJ2-1 | TRBV11-3 | TGTGCCAGCAGCTTCGGGGTCCCCTCCTACAATGAGCAGTTCTTC | CASSFGVPSYNEQFF
TRBD1 | - | TRBJ1-1 | TRBV5-1 | TGCGCCAGCAGCTCCCGCGGACAGGGAATGAACACTGAAGCTTTCTTT | CASSSRGQGMNTEAFF
TRBD2 | - | TRBJ2-2 | TRBV15 | TGTGCCACCAGCAGAGTTAATAGCGGGATCAACGGGGAGCTGTTTTTT | CATSRVNSGINGELFF
- | - | TRBJ1-2 | TRBV3-1/TRBV3-2 | TGTGCCAGCAGCCAGTTCCCCGGGACATCCGTCTATGGCTACACCTTC | CASSQFPGTSVYGYTF
TRBD1 | - | TRBJ2-5 | TRBV27 | TGTGCCAGCAGTCCACTTTGGACAGGGTATCAAGAGACCCAGTACTTC | CASSPLWTGYQETQYF
- | once | TRBJ2-1 | TRBV11-3 | TGTGCCAGCAGCCCCGACTATTATGAGCAGTTCTTC | CASSPDYYEQFF
TRBD1 | - | TRBJ1-5 | TRBV6-5 | TGTGCCAGCAGTTACAGGGGGCAAGTCGGCAATCAGCCCCAGCATTTT | CASSYRGQVGNQPQHF
- | - | TRBJ2-2 | TRBV15 | TGTGCCACCAGCAGAGATGTCCAAACCGGGGAGCTGTTTTTT | CATSRDVQTGELFF
- | - | TRBJ1-4 | TRBV5-1 | TGCGCCAGCAGCTTCGGGCAGGGGCGCCTAGCAACTAATGAAAAACTGTTTTTT | CASSFGQGRLATNEKLFF
- | - | TRBJ1-1 | TRBV19 | TGTGCCAGTAGTATCGACACCTTGAACACTGAAGCTTTCTTT | CASSIDTLNTEAFF
- | - | TRBJ1-2 | TRBV3-1/TRBV3-2 | TGTGCCAGCAGCCACGCACAGGCTCTCGAAGGCTACACCTTC | CASSHAQALEGYTF
- | - | TRBJ1-1 | TRBV18 | TGTGCCAGCTCACAGGCAGGGGTGAACACTGAAGCTTTCTTT | CASSQAGVNTEAFF
TRBD2 | - | TRBJ2-2 | TRBV2 | TGTGCCAGCAGTGTACTGACTAGCGGGAGAACCGGGGAGCTGTTTTTT | CASSVLTSGRTGELFF
- | few | TRBJ2-1 | TRBV25-1 | TGTGCCAGCAGTGCCGGCGGGAATGAGCAGTTCTTC | CASSAGGNEQFF
- | - | TRBJ1-1 | TRBV29-1 | TGCAGCGTTGTGAGAGAAATGAACACTGAAGCTTTCTTT | CSVVREMNTEAFF
- | - | TRBJ2-2 | TRBV30 | TGTGCCTGGAGTGTTGTGGGAGTCACCGGGGAGCTGTTTTTT | CAWSVVGVTGELFF
- | - | TRBJ2-5 | TRBV24-1 | TGTGCCACCAGTGATTTGTCCAGAGAGACCCAGTACTTC | CATSDLSRETQYF
- | - | TRBJ1-6 | TRBV5-6 | TGTGCCAGCAGCCAGACCAGGAATAATTCACCCCTCCACTTT | CASSQTRNNSPLHF
- | - | TRBJ1-5 | TRBV6-4 | TGTGCCAGCAGTGAGGACGGGAATAATCAGCCCCAGCATTTT | CASSEDGNNQPQHF